The present entry profiles one TCR beta chain with its context. As yet, its antigen is unknown. The sample is drawn from a study of EBV T-cell therapy then PD-1 blockade in nasopharyngeal carcinoma. V lost 0 bases, J lost 6 bases, and 8 bases stayed unmatched. Germline CDR1 is MNHEY and CDR2 is SVGAGI. The CDR3 runs to 16 residues. Treatment of the sample: AdE1-LMPpoly-expanded autologous EBV-specific T-cell therapy followed by anti-PD-1 nivolumab. The protocol was immunoSEQ multiplex PCR, while the TCRdb copy is restricted to in-frame clones and leaves out a portion. The sample lists about 22,000 clones; approximately 83% were seen once.

This chain uses TRBV6-5 with TRBJ2-1; 7 bases fit TRBD2. Sequenced material: CD8+ T cells from blood, taken at day -245 from a patient whose treatment included autologous EBV-specific T cells and nivolumab. This sequence originates from a man in his forties with nasopharyngeal carcinoma. CDR3 residues: CASSYSLAGVSNEQFF. CDR3 nucleotides: TGTGCCAGCAGTTACTCACTTGCGGGGGTGAGCAATGAGCAGTTCTTC.